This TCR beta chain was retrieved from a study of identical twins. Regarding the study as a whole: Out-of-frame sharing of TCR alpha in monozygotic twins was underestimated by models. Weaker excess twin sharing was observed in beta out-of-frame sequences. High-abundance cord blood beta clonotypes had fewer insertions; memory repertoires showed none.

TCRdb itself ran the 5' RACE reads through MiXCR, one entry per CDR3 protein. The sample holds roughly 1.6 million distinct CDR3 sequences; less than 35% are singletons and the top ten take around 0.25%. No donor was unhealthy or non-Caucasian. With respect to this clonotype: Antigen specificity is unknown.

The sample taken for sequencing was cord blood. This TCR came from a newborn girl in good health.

CDR3 region: CASSLIAGAQETQYF. The CDR3 DNA is TGCGCCAGCAGCTTGATAGCGGGGGCGCAAGAGACCCAGTACTTC. The gene calls are TRBV5-1 and TRBJ2-5; 9 bases align to TRBD2. This CDR3 region has 15 residues. V lost 1 base, J lost 2 bases, and 3 bases stayed unmatched. In germline, CDR1 is SGHRS, CDR2 YFSETQ.